The 18 T cell receptor beta chains presented below share a single source sample, sequenced in a study of T-cell memory formation after mild COVID-19. TCRdb reprocessed the 5' RACE reads with MiXCR, giving one entry per CDR3 protein. Counted here are around 410,000 distinct CDR3 sequences, about 22% occurring once; the ten biggest clones make up 13%. Source material: PBMCs or a T cell subset sorted from them (not recorded which). The receptor source for this set is an adult woman who had mild COVID-19 (a few samples of this study predate the infection). Cell type and time point are not known.

The sample holds a few counts of this clonotype. The CDR3, as DNA: TGTGCCAGCACCCCCCTGGACAGGGATGCCGGGGAGCTGTTTTTT. Translating gives CASTPLDRDAGELFF. The V and J genes are TRBV12-3 or TRBV12-4 and TRBJ2-2; TRBD1 matches 8 bases. The CDR3 runs to 15 residues. V shed 7 bases and J 6 bases; nucleotides not matched to a gene: 10.

The chain has TRBV24-1 and TRBJ2-5, with D perhaps TRBD2 (5 bases). V was pared by 0 bases and J by 1 base, with 11 bases between. This CDR3 comprises 16 residues. Germline lookup yields CDR1 KGHDR and CDR2 SFDVKD. CDR3 region: CATSDLGGLGQETQYF. The CDR3 region has the DNA TGTGCCACCAGTGATTTGGGAGGATTGGGCCAAGAGACCCAGTACTTC.

The rearrangement uses TRBV5-1 and TRBJ2-1; D is ambiguous. Trimming removed 0 bases from V and 5 bases from J, with 12 bases in between. From germline, CDR1 is SGHRS and CDR2 YFSETQ. This CDR3 contains 15 residues. The CDR3 coding sequence is TGCGCCAGCAGCTTGGAGGGCTCGGGTAACAATGAGCAGTTCTTC. It translates to CASSLEGSGNNEQFF.

This chain joins TRBV24-1 and TRBJ2-2; tentatively, D is TRBD1 (5 bases). V was trimmed by 1 base and J by 5 bases, leaving 13 bases between them. Germline CDR1 is KGHDR and CDR2 is SFDVKD. The CDR3 consists of 16 residues. The CDR3 DNA reads TGTGCCACCAGTGATTTTACCAGGGCCTCTACCGGGGAGCTGTTTTTT. This gives the protein CATSDFTRASTGELFF.

The chain links TRBV5-1 to TRBJ2-7, with 8 bases matching TRBD1. CDR1 SGHRS and CDR2 YFSETQ come from the germline V gene. The CDR3 is 15 amino acids. V dropped 3 bases and J dropped 5; count of bases not matched to a gene: 10. CDR3 bases: TGCGCCAGCAGCTGGCCCGGGACAGGTAGCGACGAGCAGTACTTC. Residues: CASSWPGTGSDEQYF.

This chain joins TRBV11-3 and TRBJ2-1; D possibly corresponds to TRBD1 (6 bases). CDR3 length equals 14 residues. The germline V gene has CDR1 SGHNT and CDR2 YENEEA. V lost 1 base and J 5 bases, leaving 9 bases between the germline ends. The CDR3 DNA sequence: TGTGCCAGCAGCTTAGGGGGGCTGAACAATGAGCAGTTCTTC. It codes for CASSLGGLNNEQFF.

The chain uses TRBV7-2 and TRBJ2-3; D is unresolved. With 7 bases removed from V and 4 bases from J, the gap between germline ends came to 9 bases. Germline assignment: CDR1 SGHTA and CDR2 FQGNSA. The CDR3 length is 12 residues. The chain's CDR3 is CASNPASDTQYF. As DNA, the CDR3 is TGTGCCAGCAATCCCGCCTCAGATACGCAGTATTTT. Together with reference TRBV7-2 and TRBJ2-3, the CDR3 gives the full variable domain: GAGVSQSPSNKVTEKGKDVELRCDPISGHTALYWYRQSLGQGLEFLIYFQGNSAPDKSGLPSDRFSAERTGGSVSTLTIQRTQQEDSAVYLCASNPASDTQYFGPGTRLTVL.

V and J are TRBV7-7 and TRBJ2-2; D not resolved. The CDR3 is 14 amino acids. Trimming stripped 5 bases from V and 4 bases from J, with 11 bases between. CDR1 and CDR2 from the germline V gene are SSHAT and FNYEAQ (reference sequence). CDR3 amino acids: CASSPNRPTGELFF. The CDR3 nucleotides are TGTGCCAGCAGCCCGAATCGACCCACCGGGGAGCTGTTTTTT. Based on the CDR3 plus reference TRBV7-7 and TRBJ2-2, the full variable domain is GAGVSQSPRYKVTKRGQDVTLRCDPISSHATLYWYQQALGQGPEFLTYFNYEAQPDKSGLPSDRFSAERPEGSISTLTIQRTEQRDSAMYRCASSPNRPTGELFFGEGSRLTVL.

This clonotype was observed a few times. The chain carries TRBV6-1 and TRBJ1-2; D is uncertain. Trimming cost V 7 bases and J 3 bases, with 15 bases left between them. This CDR3 comprises 14 residues. Germline V gene data show CDR1 as MNHNS and CDR2 as SASEGT. Here the CDR3 DNA reads TGTGCCAGCACCGAATGGATTCTACACTATGGCTACACCTTC. Protein: CASTEWILHYGYTF.

There are a few counts of this clonotype. The chain uses TRBV2 and TRBJ1-1, with D possibly TRBD1 on 6 matching bases. Germline assignment: CDR1 SNHLY and CDR2 FYNNEI. CDR3 length: 14 amino acids. The V end lost 4 bases, the J end lost 0 bases, and 9 bases lay between the germline ends. CDR3 amino acids: CASSARDMNTEAFF. In DNA form, the CDR3 reads TGTGCCAGCAGTGCAAGGGACATGAACACTGAAGCTTTCTTT.

This clonotype was seen a handful of times. CDR3 amino acids: CASSTSTGSQETQYF. The CDR3 coding sequence is TGTGCCAGCAGCACAAGTACAGGCAGCCAAGAGACCCAGTACTTC. This chain links TRBV12-3 or TRBV12-4 with TRBJ2-5; D perhaps matches TRBD1 (5 bases). The CDR3 extends over 15 amino acids. Trimming shortened V by 6 bases and J by 1 base, and 15 bases separated the two germline ends.

The DNA for the CDR3 is TGTGCCAGCAGCCAAGGAGGACGTGATCAGCCCCAGCATTTT. It is translated as CASSQGGRDQPQHF. This chain links TRBV4-2 with TRBJ1-5; the D is unclear. V lost 1 base and J 5 bases, leaving 9 bases between the germline ends. This CDR3 contains 14 residues. The germline V gene has CDR1 LGHNA and CDR2 YNFKEQ.

In this sample, this clonotype turned up many times. The chain joins TRBV11-2 to TRBJ2-1; 10 bases fit TRBD2. V shed 4 bases and J 9 bases; nucleotides not matched to a gene: 3. This CDR3 is 13 amino acids long. Germline V gene data show CDR1 as SGHAT and CDR2 as FQNNGV. DNA for the CDR3: TGTGCCAGCAGCTCGGGACTAGCGCTTGAGCAGTTCTTC. Its translation is CASSSGLALEQFF.

This sequence joins TRBV7-2 and TRBJ1-6, with D possibly TRBD1 on 5 matching bases. Trimming removed 1 base from V and 0 bases from J, with 10 bases in between. CDR3 length equals 17 residues. The germline V gene encodes CDR1 SGHTA and CDR2 FQGNSA. The CDR3 here is CASSLGRGSSYNSPLHF. The DNA of the CDR3 is TGTGCCAGCAGCTTAGGCCGGGGGAGCTCCTATAATTCACCCCTCCACTTT.

This clonotype was counted only a few times. The V and J genes are TRBV6-2 or TRBV6-3 and TRBJ2-7; the D is unclear. This CDR3 has 13 residues. Trimming cost V 6 bases and J 3 bases, with 12 bases left between them. Germline-derived CDR1 and CDR2 are MNHEY and SVGEGT. The CDR3 protein is CASSPGVFYEQYF. CDR3 DNA sequence: TGTGCCAGCAGCCCAGGCGTCTTCTACGAGCAGTACTTC.

V and J are TRBV20-1 and TRBJ1-5; 7 bases fit TRBD1. Germline loops: CDR1 DFQATT, CDR2 SNEGSKA (reference sequence). V shed 1 base, J shed 5 bases, and the junction held 5 bases outside the gene matches. The CDR3 is 14 residues long. This CDR3 is CSARGPGGDQPQHF. Written as DNA, the CDR3 is TGCAGTGCTAGAGGGCCAGGGGGTGATCAGCCCCAGCATTTT.

This chain links TRBV7-6 with TRBJ2-3, with a tentative D call TRBD1 (6 bases). The V and J ends lost 4 bases and 5 bases respectively, with 16 bases between them. Per the germline V gene, CDR1 is SGHVS and CDR2 is FNYEAQ. CDR3 length equals 15 residues. The CDR3 region is CASSSTGTLLDTQYF. CDR3 nucleotides: TGTGCCAGCAGCTCGACAGGCACTTTGTTAGATACGCAGTATTTT.

In this sample, this clonotype turned up many times. The chain links TRBV5-1 to TRBJ2-5; D remains unclear. V was pared by 4 bases and J by 5 bases, with 9 bases between. The CDR3 is made up of 12 amino acids. Germline V gene data show CDR1 as SGHRS and CDR2 as YFSETQ. The CDR3 DNA follows: TGCGCCAGCAGCCCTGGGTGGGAGACCCAGTACTTC. Its protein product is CASSPGWETQYF.